The 18 T cell receptor beta chains below all came from one sample that was sequenced in a study of beta chain features in type 1 diabetes. Sequencing targeted expressed TCRB transcripts, as all isolated RNA had been reverse transcribed. The data were produced by immunoSEQ multiplex PCR, yet TCRdb's version contains in-frame clones alone and is incomplete. The data show about 620,000 clones, roughly 16% seen once. Input material: naive CD4+ T cells from blood. The source of these receptors is a man aged 18 to 30 in good health.

This clone was recorded many times. This chain joins TRBV12-5 and TRBJ2-1; D is perhaps TRBD2 (6 bases). V lost 8 bases and J 6 bases, leaving 14 bases between the germline ends. Germline CDR1 is LGHNT and CDR2 is FRNRAP. The CDR3 is 13 residues long. CDR3 amino acids: CASRRAGVNEQFF. CDR3 sequence (DNA): TGTGCTAGTCGGAGGGCCGGGGTCAATGAGCAGTTCTTC.

Here the CDR3 DNA reads TGTGCCAGCAGTTACCCTCTTCCGGGGGGGCGAGAGACCCAGTACTTC. Its translation: CASSYPLPGGRETQYF. The V and J genes are TRBV6-5 and TRBJ2-5, with TRBD2 identical over 8 bases. V dropped 2 bases and J dropped 4; count of bases not matched to a gene: 9. Germline V lookup: CDR1 MNHEY, CDR2 SVGAGI. The CDR3 is made up of 16 amino acids.

The chain recombines TRBV21-1 with TRBJ1-2. TRBV21-1 is shown as a pseudogene. This CDR3 contains 17 residues. The CDR3 reads CASSNGQGRPFNYGYTF. The CDR3 nucleotides are TGTGCCAGCAGCAATGGGCAGGGACGGCCTTTTAACTATGGCTACACCTTC.

This clone came up a few times. The chain joins TRBV4-2 to TRBJ1-5, with D possibly matching TRBD1 (5 bases). V lost 5 bases, J lost 4 bases, and 15 bases lay in between. In germline, CDR1 is LGHNA, CDR2 YNFKEQ. The length of the CDR3 is 15 residues. The chain's CDR3 is CASSFNNQGNQPQHF. CDR3 sequence (DNA): TGTGCCAGCAGCTTCAATAACCAGGGAAATCAGCCCCAGCATTTT.

The V and J genes are TRBV7-8 and TRBJ1-2; D not resolved. V was clipped by 1 base and J by 2 bases, with 8 bases between them. The CDR3 extends over 14 amino acids. Germline loops: CDR1 SGHVS, CDR2 FQNEAQ. CDR3 protein: CASSLDQANYGYTF. Written as DNA, the CDR3 is TGTGCCAGCAGCTTAGATCAAGCCAACTATGGCTACACCTTC.

The V gene is TRBV28, the J gene TRBJ2-7; D is undetermined. V was pared by 3 bases and J by 2 bases, with 11 bases between. The CDR3 loop spans 14 amino acids. Germline V gene data show CDR1 as MDHEN and CDR2 as SYDVKM. In DNA form, the CDR3 reads TGTGCCAGCAGTTTCCAATGGGCCCCCTACGAGCAGTACTTC. Amino acids: CASSFQWAPYEQYF.

The genes are TRBV25-1 and TRBJ2-5, with a possible D match to TRBD2 (7 bases). The germline V and J ends were trimmed by 2 bases and 5 bases, with 15 bases remaining between them. CDR1 and CDR2 from the germline V gene are MGHDK and SYGVNS. This CDR3 spans 15 amino acids. The CDR3 nucleotides read TGTGCCAGCAGTGAAGGGGGAGGGGGTCCGGAGACCCAGTACTTC. Translated, it gives CASSEGGGGPETQYF.

This clone was counted a few times. This rearrangement joins TRBV27 to TRBJ1-1; D not certain. This CDR3 contains 14 residues. Trimming shortened V by 4 bases and J by 6 bases, and 15 bases separated the two germline ends. Germline loops: CDR1 MNHEY, CDR2 SMNVEV (reference sequence). The CDR3 reads CASSSPKRSPEAFF. The CDR3 nucleotides are TGTGCCAGCAGTTCCCCCAAGAGGAGCCCTGAAGCTTTCTTT.

The chain couples TRBV27 to TRBJ2-7; 10 bases fit TRBD2. Germline V gene sequence: CDR1 MNHEY, CDR2 SMNVEV (reference sequence). With 5 bases clipped from V and 3 bases from J, the junction kept 7 bases outside the gene matches. CDR3 length: 15 residues. This CDR3 is CASSRPGTSVYEQYF. The CDR3 bases are TGTGCCAGCAGTAGGCCGGGGACTAGCGTCTACGAGCAGTACTTC.

This clone was counted only a few times. The rearrangement uses TRBV27 and TRBJ1-6; D is unresolved. The CDR3 has 12 amino acids. Trimming removed 6 bases from V and 8 bases from J, with 8 bases in between. The germline V gene has CDR1 MNHEY and CDR2 SMNVEV (reference sequence). CDR3 in amino acids: CASRTLDSPLHF. DNA of the CDR3: TGTGCCAGCAGGACTCTAGATTCACCCCTCCACTTT.

The rearrangement links TRBV29-1 to TRBJ1-5, with 10 positions matching TRBD1. Germline V lookup: CDR1 SQVTM, CDR2 ANQGSEA. There are 14 residues in the CDR3. After removal of 6 bases from V and 2 bases from J, the junction contained 4 bases not matched to a gene. The CDR3 region has the DNA TGCAGCGTGCGACAGGGGGCTGGCAATCAGCCCCAGCATTTT. It yields the protein CSVRQGAGNQPQHF.

The CDR3 region is CSVGKIHSYEQYF. CDR3 DNA: TGCAGCGTTGGGAAAATCCACTCCTACGAGCAGTACTTC. This sequence joins TRBV29-1 and TRBJ2-7, with D unresolved. CDR3 length: 13 amino acids. Looked up from germline, CDR1 is SQVTM and CDR2 is ANQGSEA. The V gene lost 4 bases and the J gene lost 0 bases, with 10 bases spanning the gap.

The genes are TRBV27 and TRBJ1-1; D gene unclear. Trimming took off 9 bases at V and 6 bases at J, with 14 bases between the two ends. Germline-derived CDR1 and CDR2 are MNHEY and SMNVEV (reference sequence). The CDR3 runs to 12 residues. The CDR3 is CARTLKASEAFF. Here the CDR3 DNA reads TGTGCCAGAACCCTCAAGGCTTCTGAAGCTTTCTTT.

This clone was detected a few times. The V call is TRBV10-3, the J call TRBJ1-6; the match to TRBD1 covers 9 bases. V shed 6 bases, J shed 5 bases, and the junction held 8 bases outside the gene matches. The germline V gene encodes CDR1 ENHRY and CDR2 SYGVKD. The CDR3 runs 16 residues. The CDR3 reads CAISEQGARDNSPLHF. The CDR3 DNA reads as TGTGCCATCAGCGAACAGGGGGCTAGGGATAATTCACCCCTCCACTTT.

A few counts support this clone. V gene TRBV2 combines with J gene TRBJ2-2; 7 nucleotides align to TRBD2. Germline V gene data show CDR1 as SNHLY and CDR2 as FYNNEI. The CDR3 has 14 amino acids. Losses at the gene ends were 6 bases for V and 5 bases for J; bases not matched to a gene: 6. CDR3 nucleotide sequence: TGTGCCAGCAGAAATAGCGGGTATACCGGGGAGCTGTTTTTT. Residues: CASRNSGYTGELFF.

The CDR3 DNA follows: TGCAGCGTTACTACAGGTGACAATCAGCCCCAGCATTTT. Protein product: CSVTTGDNQPQHF. The genes are TRBV29-1 and TRBJ1-5; weak D call: TRBD1 (5 bases). The germline gives CDR1 SQVTM, CDR2 ANQGSEA. This CDR3 is 13 amino acids long. The V and J ends lost 5 bases and 3 bases respectively, with 11 bases between them. The entire variable domain, with the rest obtained from reference TRBV29-1 and TRBJ1-5, is as follows: SAVISQKPSRDICQRGTSLTIQCQVDSQVTMMFWYRQQPGQSLTLIATANQGSEATYESGFVIDKFPISRPNLTFSTLTVSNMSPEDSSIYLCSVTTGDNQPQHFGDGTRLSIL.

This clone was counted only a few times. The V gene is TRBV28, the J gene TRBJ2-4; possibly TRBD1 for D (6 bases). This CDR3 region has 14 residues. CDR1 and CDR2 (germline): MDHEN, SYDVKM. V gave up 8 bases and J gave up 4 bases, with 15 bases separating them. The CDR3 DNA sequence: TGTGCCAGCGGCTTTAAGAGGGGGAAAAACATTCAGTACTTC. Protein: CASGFKRGKNIQYF. Using reference TRBV28 and TRBJ2-4 for the parts outside the CDR3, the full variable domain is DVKVTQSSRYLVKRTGEKVFLECVQDMDHENMFWYRQDPGLGLRLIYFSYDVKMKEKGDIPEGYSVSREKKERFSLILESASTNQTSMYLCASGFKRGKNIQYFGAGTRLSVL.

This clone turned up a few times. The chain links TRBV7-6 to TRBJ2-3; TRBD2 agrees at 13 bases. The V segment lost 6 bases and the J segment 6 bases; nucleotides outside the gene matches: 12. CDR1 and CDR2 (germline): SGHVS, FNYEAQ. This CDR3 region has 17 residues. The DNA for the CDR3 is TGTGCCAGCAGGGAAATTCCGGGACTAGCGGGGCCGGATACGCAGTATTTT. Encoded protein: CASREIPGLAGPDTQYF.